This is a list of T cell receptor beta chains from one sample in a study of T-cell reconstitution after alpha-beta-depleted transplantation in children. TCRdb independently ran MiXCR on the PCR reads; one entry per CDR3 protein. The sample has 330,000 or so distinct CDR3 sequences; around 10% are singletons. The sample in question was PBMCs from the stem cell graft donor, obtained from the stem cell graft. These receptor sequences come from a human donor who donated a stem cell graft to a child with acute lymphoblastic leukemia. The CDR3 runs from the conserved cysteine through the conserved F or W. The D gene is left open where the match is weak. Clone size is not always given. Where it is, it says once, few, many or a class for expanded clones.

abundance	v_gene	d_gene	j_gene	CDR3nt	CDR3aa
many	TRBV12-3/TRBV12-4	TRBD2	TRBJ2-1	TGTGCCAGCAGTTTACTAGCGGGAGAGAGGTTCTTC	CASSLLAGERFF
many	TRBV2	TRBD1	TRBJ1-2	TGTGCCAGCAGAGGACAGGGTTTATCGAACTATGGCTACACCTTC	CASRGQGLSNYGYTF
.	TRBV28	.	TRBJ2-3	TGTGCCAGCTCAACCGGGACTTTCAGCGCAGATACGCAGTATTTT	CASSTGTFSADTQYF
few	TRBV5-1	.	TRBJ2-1	TGCGCCAGCAGCTTGGGCGCAGGGGTGGCCCGCAATGAGCAGTTCTTC	CASSLGAGVARNEQFF
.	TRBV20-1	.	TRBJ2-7	TGCAGTGCTAGTTGGGGGGCCGGGGAGCAGTACTTC	CSASWGAGEQYF
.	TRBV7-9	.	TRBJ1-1	TGTGCCAGCAGCTTAGGTCCTATCCGGGGTGAAGCTTTCTTT	CASSLGPIRGEAFF
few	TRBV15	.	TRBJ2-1	TGTGCCACCAGCACCGAGACAGAACTCCCCTACAATGAGCAGTTCTTC	CATSTETELPYNEQFF
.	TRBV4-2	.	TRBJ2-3	TGTGCCAGCAGCCAGGTCTCCGGGGAAGATACGCAGTATTTT	CASSQVSGEDTQYF
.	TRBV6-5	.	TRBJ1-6	TGTGCCAGCGGATATAATTCACCCCTCCACTTT	CASGYNSPLHF
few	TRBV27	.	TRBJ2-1	TGTGCCAGCGGATTAAGTGCGGGGCACGAGCAGTTCTTC	CASGLSAGHEQFF
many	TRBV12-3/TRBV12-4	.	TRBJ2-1	TGTGCCAGCAGTTCTCCCCAATTACCCCATTACAATGAGCAGTTCTTC	CASSSPQLPHYNEQFF
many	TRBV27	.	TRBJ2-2	TGTGCCAGCAGAGAACGCGACCCTACGAACACCGGGGAGCTGTTTTTT	CASRERDPTNTGELFF
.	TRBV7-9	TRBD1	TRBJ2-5	TGTGCCAGCAGCCGGCGACAGGGGGCGCAAGAGACCCAGTACTTC	CASSRRQGAQETQYF
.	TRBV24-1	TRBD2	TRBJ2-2	TGTGCCACCAGTGACGGCGGCGGGAGGGCCCACACCGGGGAGCTGTTTTTT	CATSDGGGRAHTGELFF
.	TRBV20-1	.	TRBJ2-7	TGCAGTGCTAGATCCCTGACTCAGAGCTCCTACGAGCAGTACTTC	CSARSLTQSSYEQYF
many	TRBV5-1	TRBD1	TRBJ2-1	TGCGCCAGCAGCTCGGGACAGGGGATTTATGAGCAGTTCTTC	CASSSGQGIYEQFF
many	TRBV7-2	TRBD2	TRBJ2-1	TGTGCCAGCAGCTCGACTAGCGGGCCATTCAATGAGCAGTTCTTC	CASSSTSGPFNEQFF
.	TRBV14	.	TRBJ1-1	TGTGCCAGCAGCCTAAGAGGACTGAATATGAACACTGAAGCTTTCTTT	CASSLRGLNMNTEAFF
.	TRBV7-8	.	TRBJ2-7	TGTGCCAGCAGCCGAGGCGGGACCTACGAGCAGTACTTC	CASSRGGTYEQYF
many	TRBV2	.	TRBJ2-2	TGTGCCAGCAGTGCCGACAGGACCGGGGAGCTGTTTTTT	CASSADRTGELFF
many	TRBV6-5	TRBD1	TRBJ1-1	TGTGCCAGCAGTTATAGTGGACAGGGGATCACTGAAGCTTTCTTT	CASSYSGQGITEAFF
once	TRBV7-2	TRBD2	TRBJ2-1	TGTGCCAGCAGCTTAGTTAGCGGGAGAATCGCCAATGAGCAGTTCTTC	CASSLVSGRIANEQFF
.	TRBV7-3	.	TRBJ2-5	TGTGCCAGCAGCTTAACAAGGGGGACGTCGGGCGGGGAAGAGACCCAGTACTTC	CASSLTRGTSGGEETQYF
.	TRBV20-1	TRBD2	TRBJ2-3	TGCAGTGCTAGAGATGCCGGGACTAGCGGGAGGATAGATACGCAGTATTTT	CSARDAGTSGRIDTQYF
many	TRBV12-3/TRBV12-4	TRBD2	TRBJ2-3	TGTGCCAGCAGAACCACGGGACTAGCGCAGACAGATACGCAGTATTTT	CASRTTGLAQTDTQYF
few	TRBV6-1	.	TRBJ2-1	TGTGCCAGCAGGCGCTACAGGTCGAGCTCCTACAATGAGCAGTTCTTC	CASRRYRSSSYNEQFF
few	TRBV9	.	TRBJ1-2	TGTGCCAGCAGCGCCAGGGATGGCTACACCTTC	CASSARDGYTF
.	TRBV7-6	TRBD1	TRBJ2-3	TGTGCCAGCAGCACATTTACCGGGACAGGGGGCACAGATACGCAGTATTTT	CASSTFTGTGGTDTQYF
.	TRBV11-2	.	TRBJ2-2	TGTGCCAGCAGCCCCACAAGGTACACCGGGGAGCTGTTTTTT	CASSPTRYTGELFF
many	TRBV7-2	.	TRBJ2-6	TGTGCCAGCAGCCCGGACACTCTATGGGGGGCCAACGTCCTGACTTTC	CASSPDTLWGANVLTF
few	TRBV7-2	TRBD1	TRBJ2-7	TGTGCCAGCAGCGCTCGGGATGGGACAGTTTTATACGAGCAGTACTTC	CASSARDGTVLYEQYF
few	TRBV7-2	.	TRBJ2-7	TGTGCCAGCAGCTTAGAGGTCGCCCTCTCCTACGAGCAGTACTTC	CASSLEVALSYEQYF
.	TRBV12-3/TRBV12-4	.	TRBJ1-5	TGTGCCAGCAGTATCTCAGGGTTATATCAGCCCCAGCATTTT	CASSISGLYQPQHF
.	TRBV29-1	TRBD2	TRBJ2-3	TGCAGCGTTGAGGTCCCACTAGCGGGAGTAGATACGCAGTATTTT	CSVEVPLAGVDTQYF
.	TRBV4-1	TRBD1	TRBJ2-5	TGCGCCAGCAGCCAAGCCCCGACAGGGTTGGGGGAGACCCAGTACTTC	CASSQAPTGLGETQYF
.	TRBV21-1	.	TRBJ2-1	TGTGCCAGCAGCACCCTGGGGACTAGCGGGAGGATGACAGCGTGGAAAAGCTCCTACAATGAGCAGTTCTTC	CASSTLGTSGRMTAWKSSYNEQFF
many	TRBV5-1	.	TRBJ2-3	TGCGCCAGCAGCTTGGCGGGGCCGGCTGCGAGAGGTACGCAGTATTTT	CASSLAGPAARGTQYF
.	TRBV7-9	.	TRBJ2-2	TGTGCCAGCAGCTTATGGGCGGGTGAAGCCACCGGGGAGCTGTTTTTT	CASSLWAGEATGELFF
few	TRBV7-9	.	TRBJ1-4	TGTGCCAGCAGCACCCGGACAGTAACTGCAACTAATGAAAAACTGTTTTTT	CASSTRTVTATNEKLFF
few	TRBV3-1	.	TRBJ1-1	TGTGCCAGCAGCCCCGGACTTCCGAACACTGAAGCTTTCTTT	CASSPGLPNTEAFF
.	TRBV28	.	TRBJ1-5	TGTGCCAGCAGTTTATTAGGGGTGAATCAGCCCCAGCATTTT	CASSLLGVNQPQHF
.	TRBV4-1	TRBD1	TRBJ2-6	TGCGCCAGCAGCGGGACAGGCTCTGGGGCCAACGTCCTGACTTTC	CASSGTGSGANVLTF
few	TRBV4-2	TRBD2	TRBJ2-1	TGTGCCAGCAGCCAGTTAGCGGGAGCAAACAATGAGCAGTTCTTC	CASSQLAGANNEQFF
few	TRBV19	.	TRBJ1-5	TGTGCCAGTAGTATGGCAGCCACCAATCAGCCCCAGCATTTT	CASSMAATNQPQHF
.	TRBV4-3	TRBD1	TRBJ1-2	TGCGCCAGCAGCCACGGGGACAGCAACTATGGCTACACCTTC	CASSHGDSNYGYTF
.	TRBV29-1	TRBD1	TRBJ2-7	TGCAGCGTTGGGGGCCGGACAGGGGATTTCCACTACGAGCAGTACTTC	CSVGGRTGDFHYEQYF
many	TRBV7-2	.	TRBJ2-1	TGTGCCAGCAGCTACACTAGTCTCAATGAGCAGTTCTTC	CASSYTSLNEQFF
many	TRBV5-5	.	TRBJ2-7	TGTGCCAGCAGCTTGTTAGTAAGGGACTCCTACGAGCAGTACTTC	CASSLLVRDSYEQYF
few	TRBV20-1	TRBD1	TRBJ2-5	TGCAGTGCTACACAGGGGGGCGAGACCCAGTACTTC	CSATQGGETQYF
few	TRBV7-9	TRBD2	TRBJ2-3	TGTGCCAGCAGCTTAAACCCCGGGACTAGCGGGTTGGATACGCAGTATTTT	CASSLNPGTSGLDTQYF
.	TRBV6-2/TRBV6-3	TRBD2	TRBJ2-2	TGTGCCAGCAGTTACGCGCGACTAGCGGGAGGGCCATCAAACACCGGGGAGCTGTTTTTT	CASSYARLAGGPSNTGELFF
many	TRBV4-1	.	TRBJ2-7	TGCGCCAGCAGCCTCCAATCAGGGTACGAGCAGTACTTC	CASSLQSGYEQYF
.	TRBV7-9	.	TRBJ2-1	TGTGCCAGCAGCCCGCGCGGGACGGGTGAGCAGTTCTTC	CASSPRGTGEQFF
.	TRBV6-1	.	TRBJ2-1	TGTGCCAGCAGGCGGACCTCGGGACTCTCTAGAGTGCATGAGCAGTTCTTC	CASRRTSGLSRVHEQFF
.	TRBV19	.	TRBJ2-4	TGTGCCAGTAGTATAGAAGGGGGGACCAACATTCAGTACTTC	CASSIEGGTNIQYF
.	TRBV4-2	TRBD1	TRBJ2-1	TGTGCCAGCAGCCAAGATGGCGGCGGGACAGGGATCGATGAGCAGTTCTTC	CASSQDGGGTGIDEQFF
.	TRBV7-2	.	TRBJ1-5	TGTGCCAGCAGCTCAATAGGGGTCGGGAATCAGCCCCAGCATTTT	CASSSIGVGNQPQHF